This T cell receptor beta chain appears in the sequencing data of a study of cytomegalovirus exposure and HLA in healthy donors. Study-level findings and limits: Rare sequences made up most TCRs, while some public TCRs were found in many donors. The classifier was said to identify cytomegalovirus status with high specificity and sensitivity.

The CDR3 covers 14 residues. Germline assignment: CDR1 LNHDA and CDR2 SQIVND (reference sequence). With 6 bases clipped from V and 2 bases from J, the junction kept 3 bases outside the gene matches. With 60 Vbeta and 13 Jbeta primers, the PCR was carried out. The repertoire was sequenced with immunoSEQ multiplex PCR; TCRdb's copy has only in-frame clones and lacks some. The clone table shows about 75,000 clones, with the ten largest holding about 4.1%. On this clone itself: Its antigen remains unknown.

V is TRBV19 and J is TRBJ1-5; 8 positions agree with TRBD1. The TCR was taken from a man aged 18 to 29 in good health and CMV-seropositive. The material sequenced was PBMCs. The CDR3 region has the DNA TGTGCCAGTAGGCAGGGGGCGGGCAATCAGCCCCAGCATTTT. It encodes CASRQGAGNQPQHF.